The present T cell receptor beta chain was sequenced within a study of T-cell reconstitution after alpha-beta-depleted transplantation in children listed by TCRdb under 2016. In terms of the full investigation: T-cell immune reconstitution after TCRalphabeta/CD19-depleted allogeneic hematopoietic cell transplantation in children was quantitatively tracked in the study by means of TCR repertoire profiling.

The germline V gene (reference sequence) specifies MNHEY as CDR1 and SMNVEV as CDR2. The CDR3 covers 14 residues, taking in both the cysteine and the phenylalanine. Of all the DNA, just the CDR3 is kept, 42 bases in frame from base 1. V is clipped by 6 bases and J by 6 bases, and the sequence between their germline boundaries is 15 bases long. On this clonotype itself: It lacks a known antigen. No base-level quality is on record; no much larger clone is a single base apart.

Libraries came from PCR. For sequencing, an Illumina HiSeq 2500 was employed. TCR libraries were prepared with molecular barcoding, using unique molecular identifiers to normalize TCRbeta repertoire quantification. The raw public reads went through TCRdb reprocessing: fastp at Q25, MiXCR clone calling, in-frame beta chains kept. Each CDR3 protein gets just one entry, which takes the most common genes and DNA from the rows behind it. In this sample the table shows approximately 510,000 distinct CDR3 sequences, about a sixth of which occur a single time. The biggest ten clones account for more than 2.5% of the sample.

The chain employs TRBV27 and TRBJ2-4; the D gene is perhaps TRBD1, from 7 matching bases. The origin of this receptor is a human donor who donated a stem cell graft to a child with acute lymphoblastic leukemia. The sample consisted of PBMCs from the stem cell graft donor, taken from the stem cell graft. Here is the DNA: TGTGCCAGCAGGGCTCAGGGGGGAGCAAACATTCAGTACTTC. The resulting protein is CASRAQGGANIQYF.